Listed below are T cell receptor beta chains from one sample, sequenced in a study of human T cells and chemical hapten exposure. From the RACE reads, TCRdb called clonotypes with MiXCR, one entry per CDR3 protein. The sample lists about 96,000 distinct CDR3 sequences; 7.5% to 10% were seen once. Specimen: whole blood, collected in connection with sensitization to the hapten diphenylcyclopropenone (DPC). The origin of the receptors is a woman aged 40 to 50 with alopecia areata. Some clones in this sample may be carry-over from other donors' samples. Both conserved end residues are part of each CDR3. Each record gives: V gene, J gene, CDR3 length, CDR3 protein.

V: TRBV7-9
J: TRBJ2-1
length: 15
CDR3: CASSWFTSLGNEQFF

V: TRBV6-5
J: TRBJ1-6
length: 17
CDR3: CASSYSGLGTDNSPLHF

V: TRBV29-1
J: TRBJ2-5
length: 13
CDR3: CSVETGDQETQYF

V: TRBV20-1
J: TRBJ1-5
length: 13
CDR3: CSASDGGNQPQHF

V: TRBV4-2
J: TRBJ2-6
length: 16
CDR3: CASSPTTGTGANVLTF

V: TRBV29-1
J: TRBJ2-3
length: 11
CDR3: CSPRRGDTQYF

V: TRBV6-2/TRBV6-3
J: TRBJ2-2
length: 19
CDR3: CASSYPGQGDPSTAGELFF

V: TRBV5-5
J: TRBJ2-7
length: 13
CDR3: CASSLVLNYEQYF

V: TRBV5-1
J: TRBJ1-1
length: 11
CDR3: CASSINTEAFF

V: TRBV7-8
J: TRBJ2-4
length: 16
CDR3: CASSLGYRLAKNIQYF

V: TRBV18
J: TRBJ1-1
length: 15
CDR3: CASSPGGGAYTEAFF

V: TRBV29-1
J: TRBJ2-7
length: 12
CDR3: CSGQGAPGEQYF

V: TRBV7-2
J: TRBJ2-1
length: 15
CDR3: CASTLGGAPFNEQFF

V: TRBV7-2
J: TRBJ1-4
length: 15
CDR3: CASSPRRGTNEKLFF

V: TRBV28
J: TRBJ1-5
length: 15
CDR3: CASSSTGTGWQPQHF

V: TRBV29-1
J: TRBJ2-2
length: 13
CDR3: CSVEEANTGELFF

V: TRBV6-6
J: TRBJ2-2
length: 15
CDR3: CASRKDWQNTGELFF

V: TRBV5-1
J: TRBJ2-7
length: 13
CDR3: CASSLDGSYEQYF

V: TRBV24-1
J: TRBJ2-1
length: 13
CDR3: CATSDLGGLKMFF

V: TRBV4-2
J: TRBJ2-1
length: 17
CDR3: CASSQDKVPPSRREQFF

V: TRBV28
J: TRBJ2-1
length: 13
CDR3: CASSKSPYNEQFF

V: TRBV28
J: TRBJ1-1
length: 14
CDR3: CASSLHPMNTEAFF

V: TRBV7-6
J: TRBJ2-2
length: 18
CDR3: CASSLEGAGAANTGELFF

V: TRBV29-1
J: TRBJ2-1
length: 12
CDR3: CSVEDSRNEQFF

V: TRBV30
J: TRBJ2-1
length: 12
CDR3: CAWSWTGNEQFF

V: TRBV2
J: TRBJ2-7
length: 13
CDR3: CASSERGVYEQYF

V: TRBV7-9
J: TRBJ1-1
length: 12
CDR3: CASSLGDSQAFF

V: TRBV11-2
J: TRBJ2-7
length: 14
CDR3: CASSDDRGLLEQYF

V: TRBV6-1
J: TRBJ2-3
length: 15
CDR3: CASSDEAGGTDTQYF

V: TRBV7-3
J: TRBJ2-2
length: 15
CDR3: CASRKAGGNTGELFF

V: TRBV6-2/TRBV6-3
J: TRBJ1-1
length: 16
CDR3: CASSYKEGRVWTEAFF

V: TRBV6-1
J: TRBJ2-7
length: 15
CDR3: CASSEALGTGWEQYF

V: TRBV25-1
J: TRBJ1-6
length: 14
CDR3: CASSWTDNNSPLHF